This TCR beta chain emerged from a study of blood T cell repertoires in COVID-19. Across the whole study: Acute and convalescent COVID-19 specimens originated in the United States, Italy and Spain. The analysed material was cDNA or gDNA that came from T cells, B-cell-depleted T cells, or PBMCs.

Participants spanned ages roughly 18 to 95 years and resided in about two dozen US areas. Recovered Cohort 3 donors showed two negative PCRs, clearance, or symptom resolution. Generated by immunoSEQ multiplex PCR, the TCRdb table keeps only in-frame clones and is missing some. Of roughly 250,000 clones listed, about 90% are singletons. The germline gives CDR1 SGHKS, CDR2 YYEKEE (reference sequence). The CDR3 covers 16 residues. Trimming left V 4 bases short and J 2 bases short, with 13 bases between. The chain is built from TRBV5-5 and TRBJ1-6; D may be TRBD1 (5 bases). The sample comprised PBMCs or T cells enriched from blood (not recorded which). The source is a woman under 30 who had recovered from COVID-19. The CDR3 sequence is CASSRDSGTYNSPLHF. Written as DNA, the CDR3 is TGTGCCAGCAGCCGGGACTCCGGGACCTATAATTCACCCCTCCACTTT. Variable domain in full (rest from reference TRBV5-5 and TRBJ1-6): DAGVTQSPTHLIKTRGQQVTLRCSPISGHKSVSWYQQVLGQGPQFIFQYYEKEERGRGNFPDRFSARQFPNYSSELNVNALLLGDSALYLCASSRDSGTYNSPLHFGNGTRLTVT.